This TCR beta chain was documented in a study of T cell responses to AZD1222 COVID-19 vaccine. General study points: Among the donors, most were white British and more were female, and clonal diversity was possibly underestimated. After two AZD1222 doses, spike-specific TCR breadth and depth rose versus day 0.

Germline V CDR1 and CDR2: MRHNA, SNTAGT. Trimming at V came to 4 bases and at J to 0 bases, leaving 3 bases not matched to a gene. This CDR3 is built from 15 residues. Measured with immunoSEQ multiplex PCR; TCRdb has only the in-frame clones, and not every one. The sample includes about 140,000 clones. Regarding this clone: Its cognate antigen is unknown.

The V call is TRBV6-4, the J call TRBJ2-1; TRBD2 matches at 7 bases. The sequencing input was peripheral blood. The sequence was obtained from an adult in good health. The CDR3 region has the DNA TGTGCCAGCAGTGCCGGGAGGAGCTCCTACAATGAGCAGTTCTTC. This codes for CASSAGRSSYNEQFF.